The entry that follows covers one T cell receptor (beta chain) sequence. Its antigen is still unknown. This sample was included in a study of T cell repertoires in cytomegalovirus infection. V dropped 8 bases and J dropped 6 bases, with 18 bases sitting between them. Per germline, CDR1 SNHLY and CDR2 FYNNEI. The CDR3 length is 14 residues. MiXCR was run by TCRdb on the reads, yielding one entry per CDR3 protein. The sample carries about 570,000 distinct CDR3 sequences, approximately 40% recorded once. The chain couples TRBV2 to TRBJ2-3; D tentatively reads TRBD1 or TRBD2 (6 bases each). This sample comprised cultured PBMCs, obtained from culture after CMV antigen stimulation. This TCR derives from a human donor in good health (CMV status not recorded). Some clones in this sample may be carry-over from other donors' samples. DNA of the CDR3: TGTGCCAGCCTCCTAGGGGGGCCGGGGGATACGCAGTATTTT. Protein: CASLLGGPGDTQYF.